This section outlines one T cell receptor (beta chain) sequence together with its context. The record originates from a study of blood T cell repertoires in COVID-19. Study overall: The study drew acute and convalescent COVID-19 samples from the United States, Italy and Spain.

The table came from immunoSEQ multiplex PCR; TCRdb's copy has only in-frame clones and leaves some out. Of 250,000 to 300,000 clones detected, 80% to 90% appear once; the ten largest clones hold 1.5% to 2%. Per the germline V gene, CDR1 is PRHDT and CDR2 is FYEKMQ (reference sequence). V shed 5 bases, J shed 4 bases, and the junction held 3 bases outside the gene matches. The CDR3 contains 13 residues. V is TRBV13 and J is TRBJ1-2; 8 nucleotides line up with TRBD1. The receptor comes from a woman aged 50 to 65 who had recovered from COVID-19. Input material: PBMCs or T cells enriched from blood (not recorded which). Here the CDR3 DNA reads TGTGCCAGCAGCGGACAGGGACTCTATGGCTACACCTTC. Amino acids: CASSGQGLYGYTF. Full variable domain (rest looked up from reference TRBV13 and TRBJ1-2): AAGVIQSPRHLIKEKRETATLKCYPIPRHDTVYWYQQGPGQDPQFLISFYEKMQSDKGSIPDRFSAQQFSDYHSELNMSSLELGDSALYFCASSGQGLYGYTFGSGTRLTVV.